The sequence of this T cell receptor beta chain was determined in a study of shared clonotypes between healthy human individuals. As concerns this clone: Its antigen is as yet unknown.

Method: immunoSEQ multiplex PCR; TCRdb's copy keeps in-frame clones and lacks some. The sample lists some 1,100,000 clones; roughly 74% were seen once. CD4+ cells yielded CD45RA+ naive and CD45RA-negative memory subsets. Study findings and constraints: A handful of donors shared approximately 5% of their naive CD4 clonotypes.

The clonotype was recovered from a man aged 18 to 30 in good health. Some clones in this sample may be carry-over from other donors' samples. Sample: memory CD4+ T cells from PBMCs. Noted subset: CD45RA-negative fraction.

The DNA for the CDR3 is TGTGCCAGCAGATTGACTGCGCCCAACTATGGCTACACCTTC. Amino acids: CASRLTAPNYGYTF. The chain has TRBV6-5 and TRBJ1-2; the D is unclear. This CDR3 comprises 14 residues. Germline V gene lookup returns CDR1 MNHEY and CDR2 SVGAGI. The germline V and J ends were trimmed by 6 bases and 2 bases, with 13 bases remaining between them.